This T cell receptor (beta chain) was retrieved from a study of T cells in Graves' hyperthyroidism and ophthalmopathy. Study-level findings and limits: Ophthalmopathy stood apart from stable hyperthyroidism in a 13 V-J model. Most thyroid clonotypes with frequency above 0.001 were detected in blood.

This clonotype appeared many times. The antigen is not known. TCR beta CDR3 regions were amplified from RNA transcripts. RT-PCR in the first round (using the HTBI primer set) targeted the TCR CDR3. MiXCR was run by TCRdb on the multiplex PCR reads, yielding one entry per CDR3 protein. The data contain approximately 400,000 distinct CDR3 sequences, around 25% of them singletons. The CDR3 covers 15 residues. V lost 6 bases to trimming and J lost 8 bases; unmatched junction nucleotides: 15. Patients between 18 and 65 years old had hyperthyroidism, newly diagnosed and lasting under 2 months. Fresh peripheral blood, approximately 9.1 ml, was the source of the PBMCs.

The rearrangement joins TRBV12-3 or TRBV12-4 to TRBJ1-2; 7 bases align to TRBD1. Sequencing input: blood. This sequence was found in a man aged 50 to 59 with Graves' hyperthyroidism. The CDR3 nucleotides read TGTGCCAGCAGCCGAATCGCAGGGGGAATCGGCGGCTACACCTTC. Translation: CASSRIAGGIGGYTF.